One and the same sample provided the 10 T cell receptor beta chains below, sequenced in a study of blood T cell repertoires in COVID-19. Libraries were prepared by immunoSEQ multiplex PCR; TCRdb keeps only in-frame clonotypes and omits some of them. Among approximately 300,000 clones, nearly 90% were seen once, and the ten largest hold around 5.9%. Sequencing input: PBMCs or T cells enriched from blood (not recorded which). The receptor set was obtained from a woman in her twenties or thirties who had recovered from COVID-19.

V usage is TRBV7-2 and J usage is TRBJ2-2; 8 bases are shared with TRBD2. Trimming at V came to 3 bases and at J to 0 bases, leaving 6 bases not matched to a gene. The germline V gene has CDR1 SGHTA and CDR2 FQGNSA. This CDR3 spans 17 amino acids. This CDR3 reads CASSFTISGANTGELFF. The CDR3 DNA sequence: TGTGCCAGCAGCTTCACGATTAGCGGGGCGAACACCGGGGAGCTGTTTTTT.

J is TRBJ1-1 and V is TRBV7-9; 9 bases match TRBD1. V lost 5 bases and J lost 4; bases outside the gene matches: 8. CDR1 and CDR2 (germline): SEHNR, FQNEAQ (reference sequence). The CDR3 is 15 amino acids. As DNA, the CDR3 is TGTGCCAGCAGCCCTAGGACAGGGGCGGGCACTGAAGCTTTCTTT. This translates into CASSPRTGAGTEAFF.

The chain couples TRBV7-2 to TRBJ2-2; 7 nucleotides line up with TRBD1. V dropped 6 bases and J dropped 6; count of bases not matched to a gene: 10. CDR1 SGHTA and CDR2 FQGNSA come from the germline V gene. This CDR3 spans 15 amino acids. In DNA form, the CDR3 reads TGTGCCAGCAGGCCCACAGGGGTGGGGGCCGGGGAGCTGTTTTTT. It translates to CASRPTGVGAGELFF.

V usage is TRBV20-1 and J usage is TRBJ2-1; D may be TRBD1 (5 bases). V was clipped by 3 bases and J by 6 bases, with 21 bases between them. The CDR3 is made up of 16 amino acids. Germline assignment: CDR1 DFQATT and CDR2 SNEGSKA (reference sequence). CDR3 nucleotide sequence: TGCAGTGCTAGTAAGTTTGGAGACAGAAGGAGCAATGAGCAGTTCTTC. It translates to CSASKFGDRRSNEQFF.

The rearrangement links TRBV30 to TRBJ1-2; D perhaps matches TRBD1 (5 bases). V lost 2 bases, J lost 4 bases, and 11 bases lay in between. CDR3 length equals 13 residues. From germline, CDR1 is GTSNPN and CDR2 SVGIG (reference sequence). The CDR3 spells CAWSLREAYGYTF. CDR3 DNA: TGTGCCTGGAGTCTCAGGGAGGCCTATGGCTACACCTTC.

Concerning this clone: At one boundary the junction diverges from the germline segment, which might be a read error. V and J are TRBV2 and TRBJ1-3; D ambiguous. Germline CDR1 SNHLY, CDR2 FYNNEI. The CDR3 covers 11 residues. The CDR3 sequence is CASSEGRHFDF. CDR3 DNA: TGTGCCAGCAGTGAGGGCAGACACTTCGATTTT.

The rearrangement joins TRBV5-1 to TRBJ2-1; TRBD2 matches at 12 bases. Germline values: CDR1 SGHRS, CDR2 YFSETQ. With 6 bases clipped from V and 4 bases from J, the junction kept 5 bases outside the gene matches. The CDR3 spans 15 residues. DNA of the CDR3: TGCGCCAGCACCATTCTAGCGGGGGGGTACAATGAGCAGTTCTTC. This encodes CASTILAGGYNEQFF.

The chain is built from TRBV18 and TRBJ1-2; D not certain. Trimming removed 2 bases from V and 3 bases from J, with 10 bases in between. CDR1 KGHSH and CDR2 LQKENI come from the germline V gene. This CDR3 comprises 14 residues. The CDR3 protein is CASSPAGSHYGYTF. The CDR3 DNA is TGTGCCAGCTCACCAGCAGGCAGTCACTATGGCTACACCTTC.

The chain recombines TRBV3-1 (or the pseudogene TRBV3-2) with TRBJ1-6; D is unresolved. The CDR3 consists of 14 residues. Germline V lookup: CDR1 LGHDT, CDR2 YNNKEL (reference sequence). The V end lost 4 bases, the J end lost 10 bases, and 14 bases lay between the germline ends. The chain's CDR3 is CASSPAVAGSPLHF. The DNA of the CDR3 is TGTGCCAGCAGCCCGGCGGTGGCGGGCTCACCCCTCCACTTT.

CDR3 sequence: CASSVGGSLATEAFF. The CDR3 nucleotides read TGTGCCAGCAGCGTAGGAGGATCCCTAGCCACTGAAGCTTTCTTT. The chain uses TRBV9 and TRBJ1-1; D not certain. Trimming left V 0 bases short and J 4 bases short, with 13 bases between. The CDR3 extends over 15 amino acids. Germline loops: CDR1 SGDLS, CDR2 YYNGEE.